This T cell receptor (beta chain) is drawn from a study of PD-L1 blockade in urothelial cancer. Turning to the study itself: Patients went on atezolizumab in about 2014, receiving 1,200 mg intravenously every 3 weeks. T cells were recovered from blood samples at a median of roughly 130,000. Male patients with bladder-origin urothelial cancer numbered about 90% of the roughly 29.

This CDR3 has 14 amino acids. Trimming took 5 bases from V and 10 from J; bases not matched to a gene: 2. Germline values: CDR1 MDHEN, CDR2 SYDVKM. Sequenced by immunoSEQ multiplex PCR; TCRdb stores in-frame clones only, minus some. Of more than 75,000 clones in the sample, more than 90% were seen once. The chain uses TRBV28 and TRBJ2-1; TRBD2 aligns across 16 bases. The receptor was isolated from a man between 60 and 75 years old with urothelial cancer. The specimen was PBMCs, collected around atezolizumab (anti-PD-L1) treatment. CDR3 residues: CASSRGLAGGEQFF. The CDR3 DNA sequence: TGTGCCAGCAGTCGGGGACTAGCGGGAGGGGAGCAGTTCTTC.